A single sample is the source of the 14 T cell receptor beta chains below, sequenced in a study of blood T cell repertoires in COVID-19. Sequencing was performed with immunoSEQ multiplex PCR; in TCRdb, only in-frame clones are kept and a portion is missing. The table lists 200,000 to 300,000 clones, roughly 88% of them singletons, with 27% in the top ten. Sequenced sample: peripheral blood. All receptors come from a middle-aged man with acute or convalescent COVID-19.

V gene TRBV12-5 combines with J gene TRBJ2-7, with D possibly matching TRBD1 (6 bases). The CDR3 covers 16 residues. Germline values: CDR1 LGHNT, CDR2 FRNRAP. Trimming removed 0 bases at V and 2 bases at J, with 14 bases between. The CDR3 region has the DNA TGTGCTAGTGGTTTGGTGATGTATGGACAGACCTACGAGCAGTACTTC. Protein sequence: CASGLVMYGQTYEQYF.

This chain connects TRBV5-4 to TRBJ1-2, with 7 bases matching TRBD1. J gave up 0 bases and V 4 bases, and 3 bases lay outside the gene matches. The germline gives CDR1 SGHNT, CDR2 YYREEE (reference sequence). This CDR3 is built from 14 residues. Here the CDR3 DNA reads TGTGCCAGCAGCCGACAGGGCTCTAACTATGGCTACACCTTC. Residues: CASSRQGSNYGYTF.

The rearrangement uses TRBV11-2 and TRBJ1-3; the D gene is possibly TRBD1 (5 bases). The CDR3 covers 15 residues. Trimming shortened V by 8 bases and J by 0 bases, and 14 bases separated the two germline ends. Per germline, CDR1 SGHAT and CDR2 FQNNGV. The CDR3 DNA reads as TGTGCCAGCTTAACGGGGGGGTACTCTGGAAACACCATATATTTT. Protein product: CASLTGGYSGNTIYF. Looking up the rest from reference TRBV11-2 and TRBJ1-3 gives the full variable domain: EAGVAQSPRYKIIEKRQSVAFWCNPISGHATLYWYQQILGQGPKLLIQFQNNGVVDDSQLPKDRFSAERLKGVDSTLKIQPAKLEDSAVYLCASLTGGYSGNTIYFGEGSWLTVV.

The chain links TRBV6-2 or TRBV6-3 to TRBJ2-1, with TRBD2 matching 7 bases. The CDR3 length is 14 residues. Trimming cost V 2 bases and J 12 bases; bases outside gene matches: 10. Germline CDR1 reads MNHEY; CDR2 reads SVGEGT. CDR3 amino acids: CASSYEVRLARQFF. The CDR3 nucleotides are TGTGCCAGCAGTTACGAGGTGAGACTAGCAAGGCAGTTCTTC.

The chain employs TRBV19 and TRBJ2-1; TRBD1 matches 11 bases. The CDR3 spans 16 residues. With 6 bases clipped from V and 7 bases from J, the junction kept 11 bases outside the gene matches. CDR1 and CDR2 from the germline V gene are LNHDA and SQIVND (reference sequence). CDR3: CASSRRTGGVSNEQFF. The CDR3 nucleotides are TGTGCCAGTAGCCGACGGACAGGGGGCGTTAGTAATGAGCAGTTCTTC.

The V gene is TRBV6-5, the J gene TRBJ1-1; maybe TRBD1 (5 bases). V lost 1 base and J lost 5, with 14 bases in between. The CDR3 length is 15 residues. Per germline, CDR1 MNHEY and CDR2 SVGAGI. The CDR3 loop is CASSYFGRVGTEAFF. The CDR3 DNA reads TGTGCCAGCAGTTACTTCGGCAGGGTGGGGACTGAAGCTTTCTTT.

J is TRBJ2-7 and V is TRBV5-1, with 9 nucleotides matching TRBD2. Looked up from germline, CDR1 is SGHRS and CDR2 is YFSETQ. Unmatched junction bases numbered 2, after V lost 1 base and J lost 3 bases. CDR3 length equals 14 residues. This CDR3 is CASSLPSGNYEQYF. CDR3 bases: TGCGCCAGCAGCTTGCCTAGCGGGAACTACGAGCAGTACTTC. Supplemented by reference TRBV5-1 and TRBJ2-7, the full variable domain reads KAGVTQTPRYLIKTRGQQVTLSCSPISGHRSVSWYQQTPGQGLQFLFEYFSETQRNKGNFPGRFSGRQFSNSRSEMNVSTLELGDSALYLCASSLPSGNYEQYFGPGTRLTVT.

The J gene is TRBJ2-3, the V gene TRBV3-1 (or the pseudogene TRBV3-2); D uncertain. The CDR3 is 16 residues long. The germline CDR1 and CDR2 sequences are LGHDT and YNNKEL (reference sequence). Between the trimmed V and J ends, which lost 0 bases and 0 bases, there was a span of 10 bases. CDR3 sequence: CASSQDLSASTDTQYF. CDR3 nucleotide sequence: TGTGCCAGCAGCCAAGATCTGAGCGCGAGCACAGATACGCAGTATTTT.

V and J are TRBV12-3 or TRBV12-4 and TRBJ1-1, with unresolved D. V was pared by 3 bases and J by 3 bases, with 8 bases between. The CDR3 loop spans 13 amino acids. The CDR3 spells CASSFEGYTEAFF. DNA for the CDR3: TGTGCCAGCAGTTTTGAGGGATACACTGAAGCTTTCTTT.

This clone has a handful of counts. CDR3 nucleotides: TGTGCCAGCAGCCAGGGACTAGCGGGAGGTCATGAGCAGTTCTTC. It encodes CASSQGLAGGHEQFF. The chain is built from TRBV7-2 and TRBJ2-1; 15 nucleotides agree with TRBD2. The germline CDR1 and CDR2 sequences are SGHTA and FQGNSA. V lost 5 bases to trimming and J lost 8 bases; unmatched junction nucleotides: 4. The CDR3 loop spans 15 amino acids.

The chain carries TRBV4-2 and TRBJ1-2, with D possibly TRBD1 on 6 matching bases. Deletions cut 0 bases from V and 3 bases from J, with 17 bases between. The CDR3 covers 17 residues. CDR1 LGHNA and CDR2 YNFKEQ come from the germline V gene. The CDR3 nucleotides read TGTGCCAGCAGCCAAGACGGGGGAGGGGGAAGGTACTATGGCTACACCTTC. It yields the protein CASSQDGGGGRYYGYTF.

This clone was seen only once. The V gene is TRBV18, the J gene TRBJ2-7; 8 nucleotides line up with TRBD1. This CDR3 has 14 amino acids. The junction had 6 bases not matched to a gene; V was cut back by 6 bases and J by 2 bases. Germline-derived CDR1 and CDR2 are KGHSH and LQKENI. CDR3 nucleotide sequence: TGTGCCAGCTCTTTCCGGGACAGGACCTACGAGCAGTACTTC. Translated, it gives CASSFRDRTYEQYF.

The chain carries TRBV5-1 and TRBJ1-4; no definite D call. Trimming took 0 bases from V and 7 from J, leaving 7 bases between them. The V gene's germline CDR1 is SGHRS and CDR2 YFSETQ. The CDR3 is 13 amino acids. In nucleotides, the CDR3 is TGCGCCAGCAGCTTGGATGGGCGTGAAAAACTGTTTTTT. Amino acids: CASSLDGREKLFF.

J is TRBJ2-3 and V is TRBV11-3; 7 nucleotides align to TRBD1. V lost 3 bases to trimming and J lost 5 bases; unmatched junction nucleotides: 8. The CDR3 covers 15 residues. In germline, CDR1 is SGHNT, CDR2 YENEEA. For the CDR3, the DNA is TGTGCCAGCAGCTTCGGCAGGGGGTCAGTAGATACGCAGTATTTT. Amino acid sequence: CASSFGRGSVDTQYF.